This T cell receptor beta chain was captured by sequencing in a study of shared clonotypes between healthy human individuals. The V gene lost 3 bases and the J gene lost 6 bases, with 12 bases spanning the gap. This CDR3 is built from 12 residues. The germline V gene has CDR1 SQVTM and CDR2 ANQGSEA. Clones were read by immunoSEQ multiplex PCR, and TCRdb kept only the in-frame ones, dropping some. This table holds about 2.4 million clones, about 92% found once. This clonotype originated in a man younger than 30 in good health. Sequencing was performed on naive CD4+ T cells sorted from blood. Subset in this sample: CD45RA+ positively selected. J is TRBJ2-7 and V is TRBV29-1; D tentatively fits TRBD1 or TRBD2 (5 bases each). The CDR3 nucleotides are TGCAGCGTTGAGGACCCCGGGGCCGAGCAGTACTTC. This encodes CSVEDPGAEQYF.